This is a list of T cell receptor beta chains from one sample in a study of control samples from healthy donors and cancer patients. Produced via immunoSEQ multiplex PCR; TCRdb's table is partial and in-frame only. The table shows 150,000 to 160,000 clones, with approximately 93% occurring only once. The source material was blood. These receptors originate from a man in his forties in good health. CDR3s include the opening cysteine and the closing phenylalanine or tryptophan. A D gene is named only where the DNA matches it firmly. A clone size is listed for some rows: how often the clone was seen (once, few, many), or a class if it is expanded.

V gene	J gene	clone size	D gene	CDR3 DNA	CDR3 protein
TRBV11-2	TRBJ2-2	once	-	TGTGCCAGCAGCTCCTTCGGGACGCCGAACACCGGGGAGCTGTTTTTT	CASSSFGTPNTGELFF
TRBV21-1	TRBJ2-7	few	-	TGTGCCAGCCTCAAGGGGGAGACTCTCTACGAGCAGTACTTC	CASLKGETLYEQYF
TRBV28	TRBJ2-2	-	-	TGTGCCAGTTACTCTACCCTGAACACCGGGGAGCTGTTTTTT	CASYSTLNTGELFF
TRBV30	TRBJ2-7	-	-	TGTGCCTGGAGTTCCCCGGGGCTCAACCAACACGAGCAGTACTTC	CAWSSPGLNQHEQYF
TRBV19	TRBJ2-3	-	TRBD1	TGTGCCAGTAGTCCGACAGGGGCCTACACAGATACGCAGTATTTT	CASSPTGAYTDTQYF
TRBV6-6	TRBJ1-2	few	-	TGTGCCAGCAGTTCGGAGGTAGCTGGCTACACCTTC	CASSSEVAGYTF
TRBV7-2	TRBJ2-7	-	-	TGTGCCAGCAGCCCTCCCTGGAGCGAGCAGTACTTC	CASSPPWSEQYF
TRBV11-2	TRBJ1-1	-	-	TGTGCCAGCAGCTTGCATCCGGGATTGAACACTGAAGCTTTCTTT	CASSLHPGLNTEAFF
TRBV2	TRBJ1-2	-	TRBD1	TGTGCCAGCAGGGACCCGGGACAGGGCATTGGGGCCGGCTACACCTTC	CASRDPGQGIGAGYTF
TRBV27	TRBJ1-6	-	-	TGTGCCAGCCGAAGCCCAGGGGCAAACTATAATTCACCCCTCCACTTT	CASRSPGANYNSPLHF